What follows describes a single TCR beta chain. This sample is part of a study of blood T cell repertoires in COVID-19. Study information: The origin of the acute and convalescent COVID-19 samples was the United States, Italy and Spain. T cells, B-cell-depleted T cells, or PBMCs supplied cDNA or gDNA.

Sequenced by immunoSEQ multiplex PCR; TCRdb stores in-frame clones only, minus some. The data show about 150,000 clones, roughly nine tenths seen once. Germline values: CDR1 LGHDT, CDR2 YNNKEL (reference sequence). CDR3 size: 14 residues. The V end was cut by 6 bases, the J end by 2 bases, with 13 bases between. The chain employs TRBV3-1 (or the pseudogene TRBV3-2) and TRBJ1-2, with no clear D. The clonotype originates from a woman between 65 and 79 years old with acute or convalescent COVID-19. The sample was peripheral blood. The CDR3: CASRATRENYGYTF. Here the CDR3 DNA reads TGTGCCAGCAGAGCCACTAGGGAGAACTATGGCTACACCTTC.